This T cell receptor (beta chain) was identified during a study of T cell responses to AZD1222 COVID-19 vaccine (dated by TCRdb to about 2021). At the level of the whole study: AZD1222 recipients given second doses at about 4 weeks or at about 12 weeks were pooled, since spike-specific TCR depth and breadth were not found to differ between the two schedules. Trial participants were enrolled by age into subgroups of 18-55, 56-69 and 70-plus years, and around 150, 29 and 61 TCR-sequenced participants, respectively, were included in these subgroups. A total of 233 trial participants underwent TCR sequencing, of whom 207 received two doses of AZD1222 and 26 received two doses of the MenACWY control vaccine. Overall results and qualifications from the work: Most participants were white British and females outnumbered males, and the authors suggested that clonal diversity may have been underestimated. Spike-specific TCR breadth and depth rose significantly after two AZD1222 doses compared with day 0 and with MenACWY recipients. Conclusions about previously exposed vaccinees were limited because only a handful of AZD1222 recipients were SARS-CoV-2 seropositive at baseline. Reportedly, almost half of the unique spike-specific TCRs recognized epitopes lying outside the regions that are mutated in the B.1.351 and B.1.1.7 variants. In the small 56-69-year group, the increase in depth fell short of significance, most likely because of low power. Because no day 14 peak-response samples were available, the repertoires could be characterized only after the peak T cell response. The whole spike protein was spanned by vaccine-associated CD4 TCRs, and dominant responses were seen in regions 160-218 and 743-854.

Comment on this clone: Its antigen is still unknown. Nothing much larger sits one base from this clone, and base qualities are not available.

The time point label for this specimen denotes: baseline before first vaccination. Samples from vaccinated people were obtained from the UK trials COV001 and COV002, which included a single-blind randomized controlled phase 2/3 trial of AZD1222 (ChAdOx1 nCoV-19) in healthy adults. For TCRbeta chain sequencing, PBMC samples were collected from trial participants at day 0 and at day 28 after the second dose. The CDR3 regions of human TCRbeta chains were analyzed by immunosequencing. For the original study's pipeline: TCRs in the repertoires were compared against a reference library of SARS-CoV-2-specific TCRs that had been generated with the MIRA antigen-specificity platform. Breadth meant the fraction of unique TCRs that were SARS-CoV-2-associated, whereas depth meant the fraction of total T cells that were SARS-CoV-2-associated. Using the MIRA data, each spike-specific TCR was assigned both to the spike region to which the TCR was reactive and to a CD4 or CD8 class. Log10-transformed breadth and depth values were compared by one-way ANOVA with Sidak's multiple comparisons tests. The immuneACCESS repertoire file appears here via TCRdb, limited to in-frame rearrangements. These files lack a portion of the clones; in checked studies, under half of the deficit traces to unresolved V genes, and the cause of the others is not known. V, J and clone size derive from that table, while D and trimming were established from the DNA sequence. The sample includes 150,000 to 200,000 clones, with approximately 94% observed a single time. 9.2% of the sample goes to the ten largest clones.

Clipping removes 5 bases from V and 4 bases from J, with 10 as the unmatched junction base count. Reading the germline V gene gives CDR1 ENHRY and CDR2 SYGVKD. From the cysteine up to the phenylalanine, the CDR3 has a length of 16 residues. Only the CDR3 DNA is retained, 48 bases long and in frame from the first base. The chain links TRBV10-3 with TRBJ1-1, and TRBD1 aligns with 10 junction nucleotides. Sequencing used peripheral blood, obtained on day 0 of AZD1222 vaccination. The sequence was obtained from an adult in good health. The DNA is as follows: TGTGCCATCAGTCAGGGACAGGGGTTTGTCGGCACTGAAGCTTTCTTT. This yields the protein CAISQGQGFVGTEAFF.